One and the same sample provided the 21 T cell receptor beta chains below, sequenced in a study of T cell responses to AZD1222 COVID-19 vaccine. TCRdb keeps only in-frame clones here, not all; method: immunoSEQ multiplex PCR. The table lists under 200,000 clones, less than 95% of them singletons, with about 1.6% in the top ten. Sequenced material: peripheral blood, taken on day 0 of AZD1222 vaccination. These receptor sequences come from an adult in good health.

The chain couples TRBV2 to TRBJ1-3; D is uncertain. CDR3 length: 14 amino acids. The ends were cut back, 7 bases at V and 2 bases at J, with 12 bases in the middle. Germline CDR1 is SNHLY and CDR2 is FYNNEI. The CDR3 bases are TGTGCCAGCACCCAGCATGAAACTGGAAACACCATATATTTT. Its translation: CASTQHETGNTIYF.

The chain is built from TRBV2 and TRBJ1-5; the D gene is possibly TRBD1 (5 bases). The V end was cut by 6 bases, the J end by 5 bases, with 11 bases between. This CDR3 has 13 amino acids. From germline, CDR1 is SNHLY and CDR2 FYNNEI. The DNA of the CDR3 is TGTGCCAGCAGCAGGACAAACGATCAGCCCCAGCATTTT. Amino acids: CASSRTNDQPQHF. The variable domain in full, with the rest retrieved from reference TRBV2 and TRBJ1-5, is EPEVTQTPSHQVTQMGQEVILRCVPISNHLYFYWYRQILGQKVEFLVSFYNNEISEKSEIFDDQFSVERPDGSNFTLKIRSTKLEDSAMYFCASSRTNDQPQHFGDGTRLSIL.

The chain links TRBV11-3 to TRBJ2-1; D might be TRBD1 or TRBD2, each matching 5 bases. Trimming took 0 bases from V and 4 from J, leaving 13 bases between them. The germline V gene has CDR1 SGHNT and CDR2 YENEEA. The length of the CDR3 is 16 residues. CDR3 nucleotides: TGTGCCAGCAGCTTAGAATTCGGGGCCGAATACAATGAGCAGTTCTTC. As protein: CASSLEFGAEYNEQFF. Variable domain in full (rest from reference TRBV11-3 and TRBJ2-1): EAGVVQSPRYKIIEKKQPVAFWCNPISGHNTLYWYLQNLGQGPELLIRYENEEAVDDSQLPKDRFSAERLKGVDSTLKIQPAELGDSAVYLCASSLEFGAEYNEQFFGPGTRLTVL.

On this clone itself: The sample contains more than one DNA sequence encoding this CDR3. The DNA for the CDR3 is TGTGCCAGCAGCCAAGGTGGTACGGAGACCCAGTACTTC. Translation: CASSQGGTETQYF. The genes are TRBV3-1 (or the pseudogene TRBV3-2) and TRBJ2-5; D gene ambiguous. CDR1 and CDR2 from the germline V gene are LGHDT and YNNKEL (reference sequence). V was shortened by 1 base and J by 5 bases, with 8 bases between the two germline ends. The CDR3 sequence is 13 residues long.

J is TRBJ1-3 and V is TRBV19; TRBD1 might be the D (6 bases). V dropped 6 bases and J dropped 0 bases, with 18 bases sitting between them. CDR3 length: 17 amino acids. From germline, CDR1 is LNHDA and CDR2 SQIVND (reference sequence). CDR3 in DNA: TGTGCCAGTAGATCCAGATATGACAGGATCTCTGGAAACACCATATATTTT. It encodes CASRSRYDRISGNTIYF.

The table lists this clone with a count of one. The J gene is TRBJ1-2, the V gene TRBV5-5; no reliable D call. This CDR3 has 14 amino acids. Trimming left V 1 base short and J 4 bases short, with 11 bases between. The V gene's germline CDR1 is SGHKS and CDR2 YYEKEE (reference sequence). The CDR3 loop is CASSLSNNPYGYTF. The DNA for the CDR3 is TGTGCCAGCAGCTTGTCTAATAACCCCTATGGCTACACCTTC.

This clone has at least ten counts. The CDR3, as DNA: TGTGCCAGCAGTTACCTAGCGGGGGGATCAGAGACCCAGTACTTC. Its protein is CASSYLAGGSETQYF. V usage is TRBV6-5 and J usage is TRBJ2-5; 11 positions agree with TRBD2. Trimming took 2 bases from V and 4 from J; bases not matched to a gene: 3. The CDR3 sequence is 15 residues long. Germline-derived CDR1 and CDR2 are MNHEY and SVGAGI.

This rearrangement joins TRBV3-1 (or the pseudogene TRBV3-2) to TRBJ2-1; TRBD2 aligns across 13 bases. The CDR3 runs 18 residues. Trimming took 4 bases from V and 4 from J; bases not matched to a gene: 10. CDR1 is LGHDT and CDR2 is YNNKEL in the germline V gene (reference sequence). CDR3 amino acids: CASSRTSGGASLYNEQFF. The CDR3 DNA reads as TGTGCCAGCAGCCGTACTAGCGGGGGGGCTTCGCTATACAATGAGCAGTTCTTC.

The chain has TRBV15 and TRBJ1-2; D is unresolved. Germline CDR1 and CDR2: LNHNV and YYDKDF (reference sequence). V was trimmed by 0 bases and J by 4 bases, leaving 6 bases between them. CDR3 length: 13 amino acids. Here the CDR3 DNA reads TGTGCCACCAGCAGAGATGTCAGCTATGGCTACACCTTC. Translated: CATSRDVSYGYTF.

V and J are TRBV5-1 and TRBJ1-1, with no clear D. Germline V gene sequence: CDR1 SGHRS, CDR2 YFSETQ. The CDR3 loop spans 15 amino acids. With 3 bases removed from V and 4 bases from J, the gap between germline ends came to 16 bases. The CDR3 sequence: CASSSSGPSGTEAFF. In DNA form, the CDR3 reads TGCGCCAGCAGCTCCTCAGGACCCTCGGGCACTGAAGCTTTCTTT. Full variable domain (missing parts from reference TRBV5-1 and TRBJ1-1): KAGVTQTPRYLIKTRGQQVTLSCSPISGHRSVSWYQQTPGQGLQFLFEYFSETQRNKGNFPGRFSGRQFSNSRSEMNVSTLELGDSALYLCASSSSGPSGTEAFFGQGTRLTVV.

The chain links TRBV7-9 to TRBJ1-5; D perhaps matches TRBD1 (5 bases). The ends were cut back, 4 bases at V and 5 bases at J, with 6 bases in the middle. The CDR3 sequence is 12 residues long. Germline lookup yields CDR1 SEHNR and CDR2 FQNEAQ (reference sequence). The chain's CDR3 is CASSWGDQPQHF. CDR3 DNA: TGTGCCAGCAGCTGGGGGGATCAGCCCCAGCATTTT. Full variable domain (outside the CDR3, taken from reference TRBV7-9 and TRBJ1-5): DTGVSQNPRHKITKRGQNVTFRCDPISEHNRLYWYRQTLGQGPEFLTYFQNEAQLEKSRLLSDRFSAERPKGSFSTLEIQRTEQGDSAMYLCASSWGDQPQHFGDGTRLSIL.

This chain links TRBV27 with TRBJ1-1; 10 bases agree with TRBD1. Germline-derived CDR1 and CDR2 are MNHEY and SMNVEV (reference sequence). Trimming at V came to 6 bases and at J to 3 bases, leaving 4 bases not matched to a gene. The CDR3 is 14 residues long. CDR3 nucleotides: TGTGCCAGCAGCCTGACAGGGGGCTACACTGAAGCTTTCTTT. This translates into CASSLTGGYTEAFF.

The CDR3 region has the DNA TGTGCCGCAGCAAGCTCCCAAGCGGGGACCGGGGAGCTGTTTTTT. It specifies CAAASSQAGTGELFF. The chain links TRBV7-9 to TRBJ2-2, with 7 bases lining up with TRBD2. The trim removed 11 bases at V and 5 bases at J, leaving 14 bases unmatched. The CDR3 sequence is 15 residues long. CDR1 SEHNR and CDR2 FQNEAQ come from the germline V gene (reference sequence).

This chain links TRBV5-6 with TRBJ1-3; D gene unclear. Per germline, CDR1 SGHDT and CDR2 YYEEEE. This CDR3 has 15 residues. Trimming removed 0 bases from V and 2 bases from J, with 9 bases in between. The CDR3 region is CASSLGGETGNTIYF. CDR3 in DNA: TGTGCCAGCAGCTTGGGGGGAGAAACTGGAAACACCATATATTTT.

The chain couples TRBV6-6 to TRBJ2-7; D tentatively reads TRBD1 or TRBD2 (5 bases each). V gave up 2 bases and J gave up 3 bases, with 11 bases separating them. The CDR3 consists of 14 residues. Germline assignment: CDR1 MNHNY and CDR2 SVGAGI (reference sequence). This CDR3 reads CASSYGGSHYEQYF. The CDR3 DNA reads TGTGCCAGCAGTTACGGGGGTAGCCACTACGAGCAGTACTTC.

This clone was recorded only once. J is TRBJ2-7 and V is TRBV11-3; D not resolved. Germline CDR1 and CDR2: SGHNT and YENEEA. This CDR3 is 12 amino acids long. The V and J ends lost 2 bases and 4 bases respectively, with 6 bases between them. The CDR3 spells CASSLRVYEQYF. CDR3 sequence (DNA): TGTGCCAGCAGCTTAAGAGTTTACGAGCAGTACTTC.

The V gene is TRBV6-5, the J gene TRBJ1-6; 8 positions match TRBD1. Germline V gene lookup returns CDR1 MNHEY and CDR2 SVGAGI. The CDR3 runs to 14 residues. Trimming at V came to 4 bases and at J to 9 bases, leaving 5 bases not matched to a gene. The CDR3 DNA sequence: TGTGCCAGCAGTTCCGGACAGGGAACTTCACCCCTCCACTTT. Protein: CASSSGQGTSPLHF.

The chain couples TRBV29-1 to TRBJ1-5, with 7 bases that match TRBD1. V shed 7 bases, J shed 9 bases, and the junction held 15 bases outside the gene matches. The germline CDR1 and CDR2 sequences are SQVTM and ANQGSEA. The CDR3 sequence is 14 residues long. The CDR3 DNA is TGCAGCGCCGCCGACAGGGTATCTGGCGGGCCCCAGCATTTT. Amino acid sequence: CSAADRVSGGPQHF.

The chain couples TRBV6-7 to TRBJ1-2; D ambiguous. TRBV6-7 falls under the ORF class, with uncertain function. There are 11 residues in the CDR3. The V gene lost 7 bases and the J gene lost 8 bases, with 11 bases spanning the gap. The CDR3 loop reads CASMCRGGYTF. Here the CDR3 DNA reads TGTGCCAGCATGTGTCGGGGAGGCTACACCTTC.

The chain couples TRBV19 to TRBJ1-5, with D possibly TRBD1 on 6 matching bases. Germline values: CDR1 LNHDA, CDR2 SQIVND (reference sequence). The V end lost 3 bases, the J end lost 6 bases, and 12 bases lay between the germline ends. The length of the CDR3 is 14 residues. CDR3 loop: CASSIGQGRQPQHF. CDR3 in DNA: TGTGCCAGTAGTATTGGGCAGGGGCGTCAGCCCCAGCATTTT. Full variable domain (outside the CDR3, taken from reference TRBV19 and TRBJ1-5): DGGITQSPKYLFRKEGQNVTLSCEQNLNHDAMYWYRQDPGQGLRLIYYSQIVNDFQKGDIAEGYSVSREKKESFPLTVTSAQKNPTAFYLCASSIGQGRQPQHFGDGTRLSIL.

The CDR3 region has the DNA TGTGCCAGCAGCCTTGACAGAGATCAGCCCCAGCATTTT. Protein: CASSLDRDQPQHF. This sequence joins TRBV5-4 and TRBJ1-5; D is perhaps TRBD1 (5 bases). The CDR3 runs 13 residues. V was pared by 4 bases and J by 5 bases, with 10 bases between. Germline-derived CDR1 and CDR2 are SGHNT and YYREEE (reference sequence).